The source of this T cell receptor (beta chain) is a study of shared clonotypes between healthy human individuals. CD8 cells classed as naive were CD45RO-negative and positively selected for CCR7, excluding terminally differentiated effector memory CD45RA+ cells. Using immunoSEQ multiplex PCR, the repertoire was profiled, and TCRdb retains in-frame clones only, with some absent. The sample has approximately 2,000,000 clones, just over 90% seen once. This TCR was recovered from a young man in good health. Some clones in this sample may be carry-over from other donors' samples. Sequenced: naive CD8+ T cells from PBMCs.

In DNA, the CDR3 is TGTGCCAGCAGCCAAATCACAGGGTATAGCAATCAGCCCCAGCATTTT. The encoded protein is CASSQITGYSNQPQHF. This sequence joins TRBV7-2 and TRBJ1-5, with a weak D call TRBD1 (6 bases). CDR3 length equals 16 residues. V dropped 5 bases and J dropped 0 bases, with 14 bases sitting between them. Germline-derived CDR1 and CDR2 are SGHTA and FQGNSA.